This T cell receptor beta chain was captured in a study of T cells in Graves' hyperthyroidism and ophthalmopathy. Stable Graves' hyperthyroidism meant no ophthalmopathy progression within 18 months. Among the patients, aged 18 to 65, hyperthyroidism was newly diagnosed and had lasted under 2 months. Researchers amplified the TCR beta CDR3 regions from RNA transcripts. RT-PCR in the first round (using the HTBI primer set) targeted the TCR CDR3. TCRdb re-derived calls from the multiplex PCR reads in MiXCR, one entry per CDR3 protein. The table includes about 610,000 distinct CDR3 sequences, around 42% detected once. The V gene lost 1 base and the J gene lost 10 bases, with 11 bases spanning the gap. There are 13 residues in the CDR3. Per germline, CDR1 DFQATT and CDR2 SNEGSKA (reference sequence). For this clonotype: The antigen remains unidentified.

Findings of the study overall: Blood held most thyroid clonotypes expanded above 0.001 frequency. Ophthalmopathy and stable hyperthyroidism were told apart by a 13 V-J model.

This TCR derives from a woman between 18 and 29 years old with Graves' hyperthyroidism. Sample: peripheral blood or thyroid tissue (not recorded which). This chain connects TRBV20-1 to TRBJ1-6, with a weak D call TRBD1 (6 bases). The CDR3 region has the DNA TGCAGTGCTAGAGGGACAGAGGCATCACCCCTCCACTTT. Translation gives CSARGTEASPLHF.